One and the same sample provided the 19 T cell receptor beta chains below, sequenced in a study of CD8+ T cells in alopecia areata. Treatment given: oral pan-JAK inhibitor, 5-10 mg twice daily. Extraction of RNA preceded its reverse transcription into cDNA, which served as the sequencing template. Measured with immunoSEQ multiplex PCR; TCRdb has only the in-frame clones, and not every one. The table has 110,000 to 150,000 clones, roughly 54% seen once; the top ten hold less than 20%. The sample consisted of CD8+ T cells sorted from blood, taken at week 4, from a patient treated with tofacitinib. The receptors were sampled from a human donor with alopecia areata.

With regard to this clone: This sample includes further DNA sequences coding for the same CDR3. The V and J genes are TRBV5-1 and TRBJ1-5; D unclear. Germline lookup yields CDR1 SGHRS and CDR2 YFSETQ. This CDR3 comprises 14 residues. The V end lost 0 bases, the J end lost 4 bases, and 8 bases lay between the germline ends. CDR3 DNA: TGCGCCAGCAGCTTGGAGGGAGGGAATCAGCCCCAGCATTTT. Encoded protein: CASSLEGGNQPQHF.

The chain employs TRBV7-9 and TRBJ1-2, with 7 bases aligning to TRBD1. Germline trimming cut 5 bases from V and 3 bases from J; bases unmatched to any gene: 15. In germline, CDR1 is SEHNR, CDR2 FQNEAQ (reference sequence). The CDR3 has 17 amino acids. The CDR3 loop is CASSHPTGQAADYGYTF. Here the CDR3 DNA reads TGTGCCAGCAGCCACCCGACCGGACAGGCCGCGGACTATGGCTACACCTTC.

The V call is TRBV27, the J call TRBJ2-7; perhaps TRBD2 as D (6 bases). The CDR3 covers 15 residues. Trimming shortened V by 8 bases and J by 1 base, and 18 bases separated the two germline ends. Germline assignment: CDR1 MNHEY and CDR2 SMNVEV (reference sequence). The CDR3 here is CASGELAGRSYEQYF. DNA for the CDR3: TGTGCCAGCGGAGAACTCGCGGGGAGGTCCTACGAGCAGTACTTC.

V usage is TRBV29-1 and J usage is TRBJ1-1, with a possible D match to TRBD1 (5 bases). Trimming pared 3 bases from V and 4 bases from J, leaving 15 bases between. The CDR3 length is 14 residues. Germline values: CDR1 SQVTM, CDR2 ANQGSEA. The CDR3 DNA reads TGCAGCGTTGATGGGGGAACAGCGTCCACTGAAGCTTTCTTT. This gives the protein CSVDGGTASTEAFF. Combining the CDR3 with reference TRBV29-1 and TRBJ1-1 gives the whole variable domain SAVISQKPSRDICQRGTSLTIQCQVDSQVTMMFWYRQQPGQSLTLIATANQGSEATYESGFVIDKFPISRPNLTFSTLTVSNMSPEDSSIYLCSVDGGTASTEAFFGQGTRLTVV.

V and J are TRBV7-9 and TRBJ2-3; D tentatively reads TRBD1 or TRBD2 (5 bases each). Germline CDR1 and CDR2: SEHNR and FQNEAQ (reference sequence). V was cut by 4 bases and J by 0 bases, with 11 bases left in between. The CDR3 spans 15 residues. The CDR3 DNA is TGTGCCAGCAGCTCCGGGGACGGCAGCACAGATACGCAGTATTTT. Amino acids: CASSSGDGSTDTQYF.

The chain links TRBV2 to TRBJ2-5; D gene unclear. Germline V gives CDR1 SNHLY, CDR2 FYNNEI. This CDR3 region has 12 residues. V was clipped by 4 bases and J by 1 base, with 4 bases between them. In DNA, the CDR3 is TGTGCCAGCAGTGGGTCCCAAGAGACCCAGTACTTC. Translated: CASSGSQETQYF. The full variable domain, its missing parts supplied by reference TRBV2 and TRBJ2-5, is EPEVTQTPSHQVTQMGQEVILRCVPISNHLYFYWYRQILGQKVEFLVSFYNNEISEKSEIFDDQFSVERPDGSNFTLKIRSTKLEDSAMYFCASSGSQETQYFGPGTRLLVL.

This chain uses TRBV13 with TRBJ1-1, with D unclear. V was cut by 1 base and J by 4 bases, with 7 bases left in between. This CDR3 comprises 13 residues. Germline-derived CDR1 and CDR2 are PRHDT and FYEKMQ (reference sequence). CDR3 nucleotides: TGTGCCAGCAGCTTAGCAGAATTCACTGAAGCTTTCTTT. Protein: CASSLAEFTEAFF.

This chain joins TRBV4-2 and TRBJ2-2, with 10 bases matching TRBD2. This CDR3 spans 19 amino acids. Germline V gene data show CDR1 as LGHNA and CDR2 as YNFKEQ. V lost 0 bases to trimming and J lost 0 bases; unmatched junction nucleotides: 7. CDR3 region: CASSQDPASGGANTGELFF. The CDR3 nucleotides read TGTGCCAGCAGCCAAGATCCCGCTAGCGGGGGTGCGAACACCGGGGAGCTGTTTTTT.

This rearrangement joins TRBV5-6 to TRBJ2-7; tentative D call: TRBD2 (5 bases). Germline V gene lookup returns CDR1 SGHDT and CDR2 YYEEEE. The CDR3 consists of 14 residues. V lost 4 bases and J 3 bases, leaving 14 bases between the germline ends. The chain's CDR3 is CASSPQLEGYEQYF. The CDR3 DNA reads as TGTGCCAGCAGCCCCCAGTTAGAGGGCTACGAGCAGTACTTC.

The count of this clone is one. The sample holds other DNA sequences that translate to the same CDR3. The CDR3 DNA reads as TGCAGCGTTGACGCTGGAACTCTCCAAGAGACCCAGTACTTC. This codes for CSVDAGTLQETQYF. V gene TRBV29-1 combines with J gene TRBJ2-5; D remains unclear. The CDR3 loop spans 14 amino acids. Trimming pared 3 bases from V and 1 base from J, leaving 12 bases between. CDR1 SQVTM and CDR2 ANQGSEA come from the germline V gene.

The chain has TRBV4-1 and TRBJ2-2; D is unclear. CDR1 is MGHRA, CDR2 YSYEKL, per germline. This CDR3 contains 14 residues. V lost 0 bases and J lost 4, with 6 bases in between. The CDR3 sequence is CASSQDTATGELFF. CDR3 DNA: TGCGCCAGCAGCCAAGACACAGCCACCGGGGAGCTGTTTTTT.

CDR3 sequence: CATSEFDRENTEAFF. The CDR3, as DNA: TGTGCCACCAGCGAATTTGACAGGGAGAACACTGAAGCTTTCTTT. V and J are TRBV15 and TRBJ1-1, with 7 bases aligning to TRBD1. V lost 5 bases and J lost 1; bases outside the gene matches: 7. This CDR3 has 15 residues. Germline V gives CDR1 LNHNV, CDR2 YYDKDF (reference sequence).

The chain has TRBV29-1 and TRBJ2-7; D possibly corresponds to TRBD1 (5 bases). V was shortened by 6 bases and J by 3 bases, with 9 bases between the two germline ends. The V gene's germline CDR1 is SQVTM and CDR2 ANQGSEA. This CDR3 has 11 amino acids. DNA of the CDR3: TGCAGCGTAACGACAGTCTACGAGCAGTACTTC. Amino acids: CSVTTVYEQYF.

This chain connects TRBV15 to TRBJ1-2, with unresolved D. Germline V gene sequence: CDR1 LNHNV, CDR2 YYDKDF (reference sequence). Trimming removed 3 bases at V and 8 bases at J, with 13 bases between. The CDR3 totals 13 residues. This CDR3 reads CATSRVGWNGYTF. The DNA for the CDR3 is TGTGCCACCAGCAGGGTGGGGTGGAACGGCTACACCTTC.

The J gene is TRBJ2-1, the V gene TRBV6-6; 14 bases align to TRBD2. Germline V gene sequence: CDR1 MNHNY, CDR2 SVGAGI (reference sequence). V gave up 4 bases and J gave up 6 bases; unmatched junction bases: 2. The CDR3 totals 15 residues. This CDR3 reads CASSWTSGGLNEQFF. CDR3 nucleotide sequence: TGTGCCAGCAGTTGGACTAGCGGGGGGCTCAATGAGCAGTTCTTC.

The CDR3 reads CAWTAYSNYGYTF. The DNA of the CDR3 is TGTGCCTGGACTGCATACTCAAACTATGGCTACACCTTC. The chain recombines TRBV30 with TRBJ1-2; D ambiguous. Trimming removed 4 bases from V and 2 bases from J, with 11 bases in between. Germline loops: CDR1 GTSNPN, CDR2 SVGIG (reference sequence). The CDR3 totals 13 residues.

The gene calls are TRBV5-1 and TRBJ2-2, with D possibly matching TRBD1 (7 bases). Trimming took off 5 bases at V and 5 bases at J, with 16 bases between the two ends. The CDR3 contains 15 residues. Looked up from germline, CDR1 is SGHRS and CDR2 is YFSETQ. The CDR3 coding sequence is TGCGCCAGCAGAGTGAGGACAGGAGGGACCGGGGAGCTGTTTTTT. Amino acid sequence: CASRVRTGGTGELFF.

The chain links TRBV11-2 to TRBJ2-3; 8 bases fit TRBD2. The germline gives CDR1 SGHAT, CDR2 FQNNGV. CDR3 length: 14 amino acids. The V segment lost 1 base and the J segment 4 bases; nucleotides outside the gene matches: 1. The CDR3 DNA sequence: TGTGCCAGCAGCTTAGGGACTAGCCCAGATACGCAGTATTTT. This translates into CASSLGTSPDTQYF. The variable domain in full, completed from reference TRBV11-2 and TRBJ2-3, reads EAGVAQSPRYKIIEKRQSVAFWCNPISGHATLYWYQQILGQGPKLLIQFQNNGVVDDSQLPKDRFSAERLKGVDSTLKIQPAKLEDSAVYLCASSLGTSPDTQYFGPGTRLTVL.

J is TRBJ1-1 and V is TRBV5-4, with 9 positions matching TRBD1. J gave up 4 bases and V 0 bases, and 10 bases lay outside the gene matches. The CDR3 contains 17 residues. The V gene's germline CDR1 is SGHNT and CDR2 YYREEE (reference sequence). The CDR3 DNA is TGTGCCAGCAGCTTGGACAGGGGGCCCGTGAGTTCCACTGAAGCTTTCTTT. Its protein product is CASSLDRGPVSSTEAFF.